One and the same sample provided the 12 T cell receptor beta chains below, sequenced in a study of cytomegalovirus exposure and HLA in healthy donors. Researchers ran the PCR with 60 Vbeta and 13 Jbeta primers. Sequencing was performed with immunoSEQ multiplex PCR; in TCRdb, only in-frame clones are kept and a portion is missing. The sample lists fewer than 250,000 clones; around 79% were seen once. The sequenced material came from PBMCs. Receptors originate from a male donor in good health and CMV-seropositive.

V and J are TRBV19 and TRBJ2-3, with TRBD2 matching over 13 bases. The V segment lost 7 bases and the J segment 4 bases; nucleotides outside the gene matches: 5. The germline V gene has CDR1 LNHDA and CDR2 SQIVND (reference sequence). The CDR3 loop spans 15 amino acids. The CDR3 DNA reads as TGTGCCAGTAAGACTAGCGGGGGGATCTCAGATACGCAGTATTTT. Translating it yields CASKTSGGISDTQYF.

V and J are TRBV10-3 and TRBJ1-1; 8 bases are a match to TRBD1. Per germline, CDR1 ENHRY and CDR2 SYGVKD. The CDR3 sequence is 16 residues long. With V trimmed by 2 bases and J by 1 base, 6 bases remained unmatched. CDR3 in DNA: TGTGCCATCAGTGAGCGAGGACAGGGTTCGAACACTGAAGCTTTCTTT. This encodes CAISERGQGSNTEAFF.

V gene TRBV18 combines with J gene TRBJ1-1; TRBD1 might be the D (5 bases). Per germline, CDR1 KGHSH and CDR2 LQKENI. V lost 1 base, J lost 0 bases, and 18 bases lay in between. This CDR3 is 18 amino acids long. The CDR3, as DNA: TGTGCCAGCTCACCACTGTCATTGCGACAGTCTATGAACACTGAAGCTTTCTTT. It specifies CASSPLSLRQSMNTEAFF.

A few counts support this clone. At one boundary the junction diverges from the germline segment, which might be a read error. The V call is TRBV6-6, the J call TRBJ2-7; 9 nucleotides match TRBD2. Per the germline V gene, CDR1 is MNHNY and CDR2 is SVGAGI (reference sequence). The CDR3 runs to 11 residues. CDR3 in amino acids: CASSLSGRCHF. CDR3 bases: TGTGCCAGCAGCCTTAGCGGGAGATGCCACTTC.

This clone appeared a single time. The J gene is TRBJ1-6, the V gene TRBV4-1; D gene ambiguous. Trimming took 0 bases from V and 14 from J, leaving 14 bases between them. The CDR3 sequence is 14 residues long. CDR1 and CDR2 from the germline V gene are MGHRA and YSYEKL. The DNA of the CDR3 is TGCGCCAGCAGCCAAGATGGTCTCTGGGAGGCCCTCCACTTT. Translated: CASSQDGLWEALHF.

This chain uses TRBV9 with TRBJ2-5; 8 nucleotides agree with TRBD1. The end of the DNA is better explained by TRBJ2-7, so the J call may be wrong. Germline assignment: CDR1 SGDLS and CDR2 YYNGEE. CDR3 size: 16 residues. The CDR3 DNA reads TGTGCCAGCAGCGCAGGAGGGGGGACAGGAGCCTACGAGCAGTACTTC. It encodes CASSAGGGTGAYEQYF.

In its sample, this clone was seen once. The V gene is TRBV30, the J gene TRBJ2-7; TRBD2 might be the D (6 bases). The ends were cut back, 3 bases at V and 2 bases at J, with 11 bases in the middle. Per the germline V gene, CDR1 is GTSNPN and CDR2 is SVGIG (reference sequence). The CDR3 loop spans 13 amino acids. The CDR3 DNA is TGTGCCTGGAGCAAGAGCGGGCCCTACGAGCAGTACTTC. Protein product: CAWSKSGPYEQYF.

This chain links TRBV13 with TRBJ2-7, with D hard to call. V was pared by 0 bases and J by 2 bases, with 5 bases between. Germline values: CDR1 PRHDT, CDR2 FYEKMQ (reference sequence). This CDR3 comprises 13 residues. The CDR3 here is CASSLGRPYEQYF. The CDR3 DNA reads TGTGCCAGCAGCTTAGGGCGGCCCTACGAGCAGTACTTC.

The chain recombines TRBV5-1 with TRBJ1-6; 7 bases line up with TRBD1. CDR3 length: 17 amino acids. From germline, CDR1 is SGHRS and CDR2 YFSETQ. With V trimmed by 3 bases and J by 9 bases, 15 bases remained unmatched. CDR3 sequence: CASSSDSGPGGGSPLHF. In nucleotides, the CDR3 is TGCGCCAGCAGCTCGGACTCCGGCCCAGGGGGAGGTTCACCCCTCCACTTT.

The sample holds one count of this clone. The chain joins TRBV5-1 to TRBJ2-7; 12 bases align to TRBD1. The J segment lost 7 bases and the V segment lost 0 bases, leaving 8 bases of the junction unmatched. Germline CDR1 and CDR2: SGHRS and YFSETQ. The CDR3 covers 16 residues. CDR3 sequence reads: CASSLAPGQGAGEQYF. In DNA form, the CDR3 reads TGCGCCAGCAGCTTGGCACCGGGACAGGGGGCGGGAGAGCAGTACTTC.

This clone was seen more than once but under ten times. The chain joins TRBV9 to TRBJ2-3, with a tentative D call TRBD1 (5 bases). Germline lookup yields CDR1 SGDLS and CDR2 YYNGEE. The CDR3 length is 12 residues. Trimming cost V 0 bases and J 14 bases, with 13 bases left between them. The CDR3 nucleotides are TGTGCCAGCAGCGTAGAGGGGTTAGTGGTGTATTTT. It encodes CASSVEGLVVYF.

The chain has TRBV7-2 and TRBJ2-1; D is undetermined. Per the germline V gene, CDR1 is SGHTA and CDR2 is FQGNSA. This CDR3 region has 14 residues. V shed 1 base and J shed 2 bases, with 6 bases lying between them. CDR3 in amino acids: CASSLVEAYNEQFF. In DNA, the CDR3 is TGTGCCAGCAGCTTAGTTGAGGCCTACAATGAGCAGTTCTTC.